This T cell receptor beta chain was obtained from a study of T cells in tuberculosis (dated by TCRdb to 2016 to 2019). About the investigation overall: The study combined CD1B tetramers and high-throughput TCR immunosequencing to characterize T cells specific for the mycobacterial lipid antigen glucose monomycolate (GMM). With 9 to 11 people per group, a South African clinical cohort compared IGRA-negative adolescents, IGRA-positive adolescents with latent tuberculosis, and adults with active tuberculosis.

The paper as a whole reports these results and caveats: Clinical samples were chosen by availability of cryopreserved specimens, and active tuberculosis cases were adults while controls were adolescents. Using GEM motif frequencies, a classifier achieved about 70% accuracy, whereas a classifier built on the diverse GMM-specific repertoire got to less than 90% accuracy (AUROC 0.90). Active tuberculosis TCR-alpha repertoires showed smaller mean NN-distances to GMM-specific TCRs than IGRA-negative controls, suggesting clonal expansion of these TCRs. Shorter CDR3-alpha lengths in active tuberculosis patients partly drove the smaller NN-distances, and the TCR-beta difference was not statistically significant.

The CDR3 sequence holds 15 residues, the cysteine and phenylalanine included. Just CDR3 DNA is preserved here, 45 bases in frame from base 1. For CDR1 and CDR2, the germline V gene lists ENHRY and SYGVKD. V is pruned by 6 bases and J by 3 bases, leaving 10 bases of the junction without a gene match. At study entry, adolescents were screened for latent tuberculosis infection by tuberculin skin test and QuantiFERON-TB GOLD In-Tube IGRA. Immunosequencing of unsorted cryopreserved PBMC covered, on average, about 99,000 T cells per clinical donor. Eleven high schools in the Worcester region of the Western Cape, South Africa, served as enrollment sites for adolescents aged 12 to 18 years. Around 10 adolescents infected with M. tuberculosis and ten uninfected adolescents were chosen and matched for age and sex. PBMC from adolescents were isolated by density centrifugation from freshly drawn heparinized blood and were then cryopreserved.

On this clone: Its cognate antigen has yet to be identified. Per-nucleotide qualities are absent, and no much larger clonotype sits a single base away.

TCR libraries were generated with the immunoSEQ multiplex PCR assay, using TCR-beta and/or TCR-alpha/delta assays for each sample. The amplified TCR libraries were sequenced on the Illumina high-throughput platform. The authors' pipeline ran thus. Clustering and dimensionality reduction relied on pairwise TCRdist distances among GMM-specific receptors from T cells that were either sorted ex vivo or expanded in vitro. Each clinical repertoire was scored by mean NN-distance, the average TCRdist to the nearest 10% of tetramer-positive reference sequences. GEM TCR motif frequency was calculated as the fraction of unique TCRs that matched known GEM sequences by V/J usage and CDR3 length. Linear discriminant analysis with leave-one-out cross-validation, implemented in scikit-learn, was used to classify active tuberculosis. TCRdb mirrors the immuneACCESS table, restricted to in-frame sequences. Some clones are absent from its copies; in checked studies, under half trace to an unresolved V gene, and the reason for the others is unknown. That table gives V, J and clone size, and the DNA gave D and trimming. The sample table holds fewer than 35,000 clones, of which 94% were seen once. The biggest ten clones account for more than 6.5% of the sample.

Sequenced input: PBMCs. The sequence was obtained from a donor between 10 and 35 years old with latent tuberculosis or without tuberculosis infection. The sequence is built from TRBV10-3 and TRBJ2-5, with 7 bases aligning to TRBD1. In nucleotides, the sequence is TGTGCCATCAGCGACATGGGACAGATTAAAGAGACCCAGTACTTC. This is translated as CAISDMGQIKETQYF.